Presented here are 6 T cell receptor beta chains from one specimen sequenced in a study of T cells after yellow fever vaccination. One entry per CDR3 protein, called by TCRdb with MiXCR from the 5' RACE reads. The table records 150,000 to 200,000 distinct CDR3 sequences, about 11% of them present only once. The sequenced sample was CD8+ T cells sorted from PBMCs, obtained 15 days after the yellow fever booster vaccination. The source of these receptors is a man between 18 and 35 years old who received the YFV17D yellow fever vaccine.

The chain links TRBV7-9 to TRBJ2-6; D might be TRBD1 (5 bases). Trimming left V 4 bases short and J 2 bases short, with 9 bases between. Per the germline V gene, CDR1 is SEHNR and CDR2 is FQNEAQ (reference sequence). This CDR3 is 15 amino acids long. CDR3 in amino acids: CASSSGIAGANVLTF. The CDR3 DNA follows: TGTGCCAGCAGCTCAGGGATAGCTGGGGCCAACGTCCTGACTTTC.

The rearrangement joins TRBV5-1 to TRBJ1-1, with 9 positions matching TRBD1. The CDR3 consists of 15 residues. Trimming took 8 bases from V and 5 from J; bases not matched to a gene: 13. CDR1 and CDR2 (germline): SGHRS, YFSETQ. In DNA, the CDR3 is TGCGCCAGTCGACCCACCACAGGGGGCAGAACTGAAGCTTTCTTT. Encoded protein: CASRPTTGGRTEAFF. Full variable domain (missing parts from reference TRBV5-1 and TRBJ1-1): KAGVTQTPRYLIKTRGQQVTLSCSPISGHRSVSWYQQTPGQGLQFLFEYFSETQRNKGNFPGRFSGRQFSNSRSEMNVSTLELGDSALYLCASRPTTGGRTEAFFGQGTRLTVV.

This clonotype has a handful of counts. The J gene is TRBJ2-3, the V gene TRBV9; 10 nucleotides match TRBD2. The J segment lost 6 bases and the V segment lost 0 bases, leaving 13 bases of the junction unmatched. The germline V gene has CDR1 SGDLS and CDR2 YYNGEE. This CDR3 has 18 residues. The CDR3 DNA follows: TGTGCCAGCAGCGTAGCCAGCGGGGGGGCCTTACCCACGGATACGCAGTATTTT. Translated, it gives CASSVASGGALPTDTQYF.

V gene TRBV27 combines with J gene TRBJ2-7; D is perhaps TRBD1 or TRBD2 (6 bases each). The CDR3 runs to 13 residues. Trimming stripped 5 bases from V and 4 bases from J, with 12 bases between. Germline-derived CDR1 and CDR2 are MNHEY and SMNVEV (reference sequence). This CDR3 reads CASSRGVIYEQYF. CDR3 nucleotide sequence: TGTGCCAGCAGTAGGGGGGTAATATACGAGCAGTACTTC.

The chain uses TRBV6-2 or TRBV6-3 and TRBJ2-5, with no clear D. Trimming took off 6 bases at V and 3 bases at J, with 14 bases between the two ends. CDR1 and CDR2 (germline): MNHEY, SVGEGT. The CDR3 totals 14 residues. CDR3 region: CASRPDTEKETQYF. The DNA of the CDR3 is TGTGCCAGCAGACCGGATACAGAGAAAGAGACCCAGTACTTC.

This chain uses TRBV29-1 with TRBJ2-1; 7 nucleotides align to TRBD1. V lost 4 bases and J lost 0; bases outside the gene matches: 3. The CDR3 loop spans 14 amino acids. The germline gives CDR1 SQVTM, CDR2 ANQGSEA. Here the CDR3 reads CSVVRGSSYNEQFF. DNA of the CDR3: TGCAGCGTTGTCAGGGGGAGCTCCTACAATGAGCAGTTCTTC.